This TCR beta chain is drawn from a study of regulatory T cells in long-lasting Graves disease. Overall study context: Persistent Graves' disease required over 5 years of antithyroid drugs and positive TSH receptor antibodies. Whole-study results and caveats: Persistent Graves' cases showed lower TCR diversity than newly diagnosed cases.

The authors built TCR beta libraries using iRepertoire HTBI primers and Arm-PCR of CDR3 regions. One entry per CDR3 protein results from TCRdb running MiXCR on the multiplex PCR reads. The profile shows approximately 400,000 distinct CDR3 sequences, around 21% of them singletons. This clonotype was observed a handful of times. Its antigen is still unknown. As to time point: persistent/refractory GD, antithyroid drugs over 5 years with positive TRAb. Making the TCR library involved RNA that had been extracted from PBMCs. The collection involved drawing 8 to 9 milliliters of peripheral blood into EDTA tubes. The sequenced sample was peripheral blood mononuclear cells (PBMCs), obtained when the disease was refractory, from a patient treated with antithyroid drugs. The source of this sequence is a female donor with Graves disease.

The CDR3, as DNA: TGCGCCAGCAGAGCATATAGCAATCAGCCCCAGCATTTT. Translated: CASRAYSNQPQHF. This chain joins TRBV10-2 and TRBJ1-5; D gene ambiguous. CDR1 and CDR2 (germline): WSHSY, SAAADI. Deletions cut 6 bases from V and 0 bases from J, with 6 bases between. The CDR3 runs 13 residues.